Shown below are 6 T cell receptor beta chains from a single sample sequenced in a study of a mutant IDH1 vaccine in newly diagnosed glioma. Time point indicated: week 5, during vaccination. Every vaccine dose comprised 300 ug of mutant IDH1 20-mer peptide plus topical imiquimod. These receptors have no known antigen. The data were produced by immunoSEQ multiplex PCR, yet TCRdb's version contains in-frame clones alone and is incomplete. The table has around 42,000 clones, approximately 85% seen once. The sample in question was PBMCs, obtained from a glioma patient whose treatment included an IDH1 peptide vaccine. The receptor set was obtained from a man aged 35 to 55 with glioma.

This chain connects TRBV11-2 to TRBJ2-7; tentatively, D is TRBD2 (6 bases). The germline gives CDR1 SGHAT, CDR2 FQNNGV. Between the trimmed V and J ends, which lost 4 bases and 2 bases, there was a span of 12 bases. The CDR3 totals 14 residues. Written as DNA, the CDR3 is TGTGCCAGCAGCTGGGCTAGCGCGGCCTACGAGCAGTACTTC. Translated: CASSWASAAYEQYF.

This clone has only one observation. This rearrangement joins TRBV10-1 to TRBJ2-7; TRBD2 aligns across 7 bases. The V gene's germline CDR1 is WNHNN and CDR2 SYGVQD (reference sequence). The J segment lost 4 bases and the V segment lost 10 bases, leaving 10 bases of the junction unmatched. This CDR3 is 13 amino acids long. The CDR3 DNA is TGCGCCACCCGTCTCGCGGGAGTGTACGAGCAGTACTTC. This codes for CATRLAGVYEQYF.

Turning to this clone: Other nucleotide sequences in the sample specify the same CDR3. The chain couples TRBV29-1 to TRBJ2-7; D perhaps matches TRBD2 (5 bases). Trimming pared 4 bases from V and 0 bases from J, leaving 7 bases between. The CDR3 is 12 amino acids. Germline CDR1 reads SQVTM; CDR2 reads ANQGSEA. The CDR3 loop is CSVATSSYEQYF. Here the CDR3 DNA reads TGCAGCGTTGCAACTAGCTCCTACGAGCAGTACTTC.

This chain connects TRBV4-2 to TRBJ2-7, with 8 nucleotides matching TRBD2. The CDR3 extends over 14 amino acids. Germline-derived CDR1 and CDR2 are LGHNA and YNFKEQ. V was pared by 3 bases and J by 2 bases, with 3 bases of the junction left unmatched. Here the CDR3 DNA reads TGTGCCAGCAGCCAGTCCGGGAGGGCCTACGAGCAGTACTTC. This translates into CASSQSGRAYEQYF.

V is TRBV7-2 and J is TRBJ2-7, with a tentative D call TRBD1 (5 bases). The V gene's germline CDR1 is SGHTA and CDR2 FQGNSA. The CDR3 has 12 amino acids. Trimming removed 2 bases at V and 4 bases at J, with 6 bases between. The CDR3 here is CASSLQGYEQYF. CDR3 bases: TGTGCCAGCAGCTTACAGGGTTACGAGCAGTACTTC.

The CDR3 loop reads CASSLWRDSQETQYF. CDR3 DNA sequence: TGTGCCAGCAGCCTGTGGCGGGACAGCCAAGAGACCCAGTACTTC. The chain recombines TRBV9 with TRBJ2-5; D is possibly TRBD1 (7 bases). CDR1 and CDR2 (germline): SGDLS, YYNGEE. Trimming shortened V by 4 bases and J by 1 base, and 14 bases separated the two germline ends. This CDR3 region has 15 residues. The full variable domain, completed using reference TRBV9 and TRBJ2-5, is DSGVTQTPKHLITATGQRVTLRCSPRSGDLSVYWYQQSLDQGLQFLIQYYNGEERAKGNILERFSAQQFPDLHSELNLSSLELGDSALYFCASSLWRDSQETQYFGPGTRLLVL.